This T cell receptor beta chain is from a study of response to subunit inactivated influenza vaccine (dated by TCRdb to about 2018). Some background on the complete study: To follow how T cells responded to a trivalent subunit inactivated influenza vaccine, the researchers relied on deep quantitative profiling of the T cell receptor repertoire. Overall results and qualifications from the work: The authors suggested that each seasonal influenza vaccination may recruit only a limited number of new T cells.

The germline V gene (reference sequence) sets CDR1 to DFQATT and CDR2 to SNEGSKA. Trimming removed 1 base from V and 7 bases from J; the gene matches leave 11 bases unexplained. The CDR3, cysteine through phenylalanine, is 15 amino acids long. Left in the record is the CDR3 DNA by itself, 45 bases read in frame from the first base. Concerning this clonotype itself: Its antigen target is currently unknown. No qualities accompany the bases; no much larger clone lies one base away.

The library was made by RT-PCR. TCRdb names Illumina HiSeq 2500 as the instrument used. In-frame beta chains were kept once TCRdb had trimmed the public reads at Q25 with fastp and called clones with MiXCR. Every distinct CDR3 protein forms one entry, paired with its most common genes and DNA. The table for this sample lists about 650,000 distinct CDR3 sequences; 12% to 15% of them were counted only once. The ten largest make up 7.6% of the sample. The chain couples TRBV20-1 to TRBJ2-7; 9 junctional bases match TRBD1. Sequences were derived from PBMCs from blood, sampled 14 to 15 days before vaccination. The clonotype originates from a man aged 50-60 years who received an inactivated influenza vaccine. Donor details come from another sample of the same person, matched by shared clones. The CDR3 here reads CSARGGWDRVGEQYF. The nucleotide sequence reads TGCAGTGCTAGAGGGGGGTGGGACAGGGTCGGGGAGCAGTACTTC.